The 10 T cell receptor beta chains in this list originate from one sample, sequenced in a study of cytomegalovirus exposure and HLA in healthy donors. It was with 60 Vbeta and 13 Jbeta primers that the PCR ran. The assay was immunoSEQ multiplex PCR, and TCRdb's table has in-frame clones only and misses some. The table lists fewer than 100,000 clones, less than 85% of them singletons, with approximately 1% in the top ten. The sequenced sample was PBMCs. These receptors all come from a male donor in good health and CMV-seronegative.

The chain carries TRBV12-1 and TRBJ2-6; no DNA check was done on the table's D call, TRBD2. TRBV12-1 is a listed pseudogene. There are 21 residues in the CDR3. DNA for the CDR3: TGTGCCAGCACTTTGGGACTAGCGGGAGGGCCTTCAGGGTCTGGGGCCAACGTCCTGACTTTC. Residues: CASTLGLAGGPSGSGANVLTF.

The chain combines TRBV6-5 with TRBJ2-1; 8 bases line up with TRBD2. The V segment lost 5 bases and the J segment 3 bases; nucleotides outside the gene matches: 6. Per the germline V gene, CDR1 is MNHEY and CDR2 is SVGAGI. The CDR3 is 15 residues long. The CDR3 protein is CASSNGGARYNEQFF. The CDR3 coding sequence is TGTGCCAGCAGTAACGGGGGGGCCCGCTACAATGAGCAGTTCTTC.

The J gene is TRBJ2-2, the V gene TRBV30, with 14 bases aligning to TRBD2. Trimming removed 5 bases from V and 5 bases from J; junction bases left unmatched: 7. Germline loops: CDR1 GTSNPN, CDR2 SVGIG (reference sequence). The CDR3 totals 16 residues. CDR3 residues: CAWGSGLAGVTGELFF. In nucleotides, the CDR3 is TGTGCCTGGGGATCGGGACTAGCGGGAGTTACCGGGGAGCTGTTTTTT.

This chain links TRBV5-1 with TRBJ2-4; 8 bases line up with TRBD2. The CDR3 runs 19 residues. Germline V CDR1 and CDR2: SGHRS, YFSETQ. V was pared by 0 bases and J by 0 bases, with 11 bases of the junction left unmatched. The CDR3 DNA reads TGCGCCAGCAGCTTGGCGGGAGGGGGAGCCAACTTAGCCAAAAACATTCAGTACTTC. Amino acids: CASSLAGGGANLAKNIQYF. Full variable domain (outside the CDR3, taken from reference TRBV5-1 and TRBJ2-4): KAGVTQTPRYLIKTRGQQVTLSCSPISGHRSVSWYQQTPGQGLQFLFEYFSETQRNKGNFPGRFSGRQFSNSRSEMNVSTLELGDSALYLCASSLAGGGANLAKNIQYFGAGTRLSVL.

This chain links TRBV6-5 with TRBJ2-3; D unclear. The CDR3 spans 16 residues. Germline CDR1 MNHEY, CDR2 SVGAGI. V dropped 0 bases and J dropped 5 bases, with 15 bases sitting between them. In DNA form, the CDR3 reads TGTGCCAGCAGTTACTCGTCTTTAGCCCGGGTAGATACGCAGTATTTT. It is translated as CASSYSSLARVDTQYF.

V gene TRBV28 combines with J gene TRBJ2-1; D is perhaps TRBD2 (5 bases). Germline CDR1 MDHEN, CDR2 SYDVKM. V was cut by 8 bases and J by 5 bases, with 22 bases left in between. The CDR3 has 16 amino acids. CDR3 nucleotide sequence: TGTGCCAGCGCTATCATCCGCGGACTTTTCCACAATGAGCAGTTCTTC. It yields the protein CASAIIRGLFHNEQFF.

In DNA form, the CDR3 reads TGTGCCAGCAGTCGCCGAACAGGGGCGTACGAGCAGTACTTC. Protein sequence: CASSRRTGAYEQYF. V and J are TRBV6-6 and TRBJ2-7; 7 nucleotides align to TRBD1. The CDR3 covers 14 residues. The V segment lost 5 bases and the J segment 4 bases; nucleotides outside the gene matches: 8. The germline V gene encodes CDR1 MNHNY and CDR2 SVGAGI (reference sequence).

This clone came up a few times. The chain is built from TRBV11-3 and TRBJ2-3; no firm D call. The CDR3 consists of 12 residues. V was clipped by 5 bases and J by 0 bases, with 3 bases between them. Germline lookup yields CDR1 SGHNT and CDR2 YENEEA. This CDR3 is CASSPSTDTQYF. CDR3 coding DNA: TGTGCCAGCAGCCCAAGCACAGATACGCAGTATTTT.

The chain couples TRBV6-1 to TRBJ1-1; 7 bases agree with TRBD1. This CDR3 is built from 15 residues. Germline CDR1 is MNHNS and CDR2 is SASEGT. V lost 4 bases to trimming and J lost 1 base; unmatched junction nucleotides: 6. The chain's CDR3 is CASSAWGQPNTEAFF. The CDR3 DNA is TGTGCCAGCAGTGCCTGGGGACAGCCGAACACTGAAGCTTTCTTT.

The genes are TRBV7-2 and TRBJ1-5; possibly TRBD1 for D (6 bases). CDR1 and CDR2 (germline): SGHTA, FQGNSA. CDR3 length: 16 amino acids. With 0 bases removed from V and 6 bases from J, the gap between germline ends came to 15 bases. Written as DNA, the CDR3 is TGTGCCAGCAGCTTAGCAGCAGGGGCTTTAGGTCAGCCCCAGCATTTT. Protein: CASSLAAGALGQPQHF.